A single sample is the source of the 20 T cell receptor beta chains below, sequenced in a study of naive and memory T cell subsets. Amplification of ligated cDNA took four PCR rounds with SP2 and nested alpha and beta constant primers. MiXCR was run by TCRdb on the 5' RACE reads, yielding one entry per CDR3 protein. The sample holds tens of thousands of distinct CDR3 sequences, more than 6% seen once. An oligonucleotide containing a UMI was ligated to the 3' end of TCR cDNA. The origin of the receptors is a female donor in good health.

The chain joins TRBV5-1 to TRBJ2-7; D is uncertain. The V end lost 4 bases, the J end lost 2 bases, and 10 bases lay between the germline ends. The CDR3 contains 13 residues. Germline V gene lookup returns CDR1 SGHRS and CDR2 YFSETQ. The CDR3 spells CASSPDRTYEQYF. The CDR3 nucleotides read TGCGCCAGCAGCCCGGACCGGACCTACGAGCAGTACTTC. Drawing the rest from reference TRBV5-1 and TRBJ2-7, the complete variable domain is KAGVTQTPRYLIKTRGQQVTLSCSPISGHRSVSWYQQTPGQGLQFLFEYFSETQRNKGNFPGRFSGRQFSNSRSEMNVSTLELGDSALYLCASSPDRTYEQYFGPGTRLTVT.

This clonotype was seen ten or more times. This chain uses TRBV5-8 with TRBJ2-3; 7 bases fit TRBD1. V lost 4 bases to trimming and J lost 0 bases; unmatched junction nucleotides: 8. Per the germline V gene, CDR1 is SGHTS and CDR2 is YDEGEE. This CDR3 contains 16 residues. CDR3 sequence (DNA): TGTGCCAGCAGCCCGGGACAGAGGACTAGCACAGATACGCAGTATTTT. Encoded protein: CASSPGQRTSTDTQYF.

The chain uses TRBV20-1 and TRBJ2-3, with TRBD2 matching 8 bases. The CDR3 totals 17 residues. From germline, CDR1 is DFQATT and CDR2 SNEGSKA (reference sequence). V trimming: 0 bases; J trimming: 4 bases; junction bases outside the gene matches: 12. DNA of the CDR3: TGCAGTGCTAGAGATCGTGGTTCGGGGGGGGCCGCAGATACGCAGTATTTT. Translated, it gives CSARDRGSGGAADTQYF.

As for this clonotype: A much larger clonotype is one base distant, so this may be a read error. This rearrangement joins TRBV6-2 or TRBV6-3 to TRBJ2-2; perhaps TRBD2 as D (5 bases). This CDR3 has 16 amino acids. Germline V gene data show CDR1 as MNHEY and CDR2 as SVGEGT. The CDR3 here is CASSPSLGVGTGELSF. The CDR3 nucleotides read TGTGCCAGCAGTCCTTCGCTCGGGGTCGGCACCGGGGAGCTGTCTTTT.

The V and J genes are TRBV10-3 and TRBJ1-1, with D unresolved. V lost 3 bases to trimming and J lost 10 bases, with 21 bases between them. The CDR3 is 15 residues long. CDR1 and CDR2 (germline): ENHRY, SYGVKD. CDR3 in DNA: TGTGCCATCAGTGACATCTCCGGAGATAATGCTCGAGCTTTCTTT. It specifies CAISDISGDNARAFF.

The chain is built from TRBV19 and TRBJ2-7; a possible D gene is TRBD2 (6 bases). Trimming pared 6 bases from V and 6 bases from J, leaving 18 bases between. The CDR3 extends over 14 amino acids. The germline V gene encodes CDR1 LNHDA and CDR2 SQIVND (reference sequence). The CDR3 sequence: CASSHASGLGEQYF. In DNA, the CDR3 is TGTGCCAGTAGCCACGCCAGCGGGCTGGGCGAGCAGTACTTC.

The V and J genes are TRBV30 and TRBJ2-6, with D unclear. Germline lookup yields CDR1 GTSNPN and CDR2 SVGIG (reference sequence). The CDR3 spans 13 residues. Trimming pared 1 base from V and 8 bases from J, leaving 9 bases between. The chain's CDR3 is CAWSGAQSNVLTF. The CDR3 DNA sequence: TGTGCCTGGAGTGGGGCTCAATCCAACGTCCTGACTTTC.

The chain has TRBV27 and TRBJ2-5; D could derive from TRBD1 or TRBD2 (5 bases each). Between the trimmed V and J ends, which lost 5 bases and 2 bases, there was a span of 24 bases. The germline gives CDR1 MNHEY, CDR2 SMNVEV (reference sequence). The CDR3 runs to 18 residues. For the CDR3, the DNA is TGTGCCAGCAGTACTTTCTCGGGACCCACCCAAGGGCAAGAGACCCAGTACTTC. This sequence encodes CASSTFSGPTQGQETQYF.

This clonotype was seen many times. The rearrangement joins TRBV15 to TRBJ2-1; 13 nucleotides match TRBD2. CDR1 is LNHNV and CDR2 is YYDKDF in the germline V gene (reference sequence). The V segment lost 4 bases and the J segment 9 bases; nucleotides outside the gene matches: 9. The CDR3 has 16 residues. CDR3 DNA: TGTGCCACCAGCACCCGTAGCACTAGCGGGAGGGGTGAGCAGTTCTTC. Encoded protein: CATSTRSTSGRGEQFF.

This clonotype was counted ten times or more. V usage is TRBV29-1 and J usage is TRBJ2-3; TRBD2 aligns across 7 bases. J was trimmed by 2 bases and V by 8 bases; bases with no gene match: 13. This CDR3 is 15 amino acids long. Germline loops: CDR1 SQVTM, CDR2 ANQGSEA. The CDR3 sequence: CSTSGPGGTTDTQYF. The DNA for the CDR3 is TGCAGCACGAGCGGACCCGGGGGGACCACAGATACGCAGTATTTT.

This clonotype was counted only a few times. The rearrangement links TRBV5-5 to TRBJ1-5; 8 bases map to TRBD1. CDR1 and CDR2 (germline): SGHKS, YYEKEE (reference sequence). The junction had 3 bases not matched to a gene; V was cut back by 0 bases and J by 1 base. This CDR3 comprises 16 residues. For the CDR3, the DNA is TGTGCCAGCAGCTTGGGGGACAGGCTCAGCAATCAGCCCCAGCATTTT. Encoded protein: CASSLGDRLSNQPQHF.

This clonotype was seen at least ten times. The V and J genes are TRBV28 and TRBJ1-4; tentative D call: TRBD1 (6 bases). CDR1 is MDHEN and CDR2 is SYDVKM in the germline V gene. The V end was cut by 2 bases, the J end by 6 bases, with 13 bases between. The CDR3 runs to 15 residues. CDR3 in amino acids: CASSLPGAGDEKLFF. CDR3 in DNA: TGTGCCAGCAGTTTACCGGGGGCCGGGGATGAAAAACTGTTTTTT.

The V and J genes are TRBV30 and TRBJ1-2; D perhaps matches TRBD1 (6 bases). Trimming took 1 base from V and 4 from J, leaving 19 bases between them. CDR3 size: 16 residues. Germline V CDR1 and CDR2: GTSNPN, SVGIG (reference sequence). The CDR3 region is CAWSDLQGTRGYGYTF. In nucleotides, the CDR3 is TGTGCCTGGAGTGACCTACAGGGAACAAGAGGCTATGGCTACACCTTC.

A word on this clonotype: This may stem from a read error, because a much larger clone lies one nucleotide away. The J gene is TRBJ2-1, the V gene TRBV5-1; TRBD2 might be the D (6 bases). Per the germline V gene, CDR1 is SGHRS and CDR2 is YFSETQ. This CDR3 contains 16 residues. CDR3 nucleotides: TGCGCCAGCGGCTTGATGGGGACTTCTCTCTTGAATGAGCAGTTCTTC. It yields the protein CASGLMGTSLLNEQFF.

The chain is built from TRBV11-3 and TRBJ2-1, with D unresolved. Germline V gene sequence: CDR1 SGHNT, CDR2 YENEEA. V lost 6 bases, J lost 4 bases, and 10 bases lay in between. This CDR3 is built from 13 residues. CDR3 nucleotide sequence: TGTGCCAGCAGAGGCGACACATACAATGAGCAGTTCTTC. This translates into CASRGDTYNEQFF.

This clonotype was detected many times. The chain couples TRBV18 to TRBJ2-3, with 8 positions matching TRBD1. Germline V gene lookup returns CDR1 KGHSH and CDR2 LQKENI. The CDR3 has 15 residues. With 2 bases clipped from V and 3 bases from J, the junction kept 4 bases outside the gene matches. The CDR3 loop is CASSPAGQGTDTQYF. In nucleotides, the CDR3 is TGTGCCAGCTCACCAGCCGGACAGGGTACAGATACGCAGTATTTT.

This clonotype was observed many times. The chain joins TRBV6-5 to TRBJ1-1; D not certain. The CDR3 has 12 residues. Trimming stripped 6 bases from V and 5 bases from J, with 10 bases between. Germline V gives CDR1 MNHEY, CDR2 SVGAGI. CDR3 in DNA: TGTGCCAGCAGACACAGTGAGACTGAAGCTTTCTTT. This sequence encodes CASRHSETEAFF.

The chain has TRBV28 and TRBJ2-7; perhaps TRBD2 as D (6 bases). Germline V lookup: CDR1 MDHEN, CDR2 SYDVKM. The CDR3 has 14 residues. V gave up 3 bases and J gave up 2 bases, with 11 bases separating them. DNA for the CDR3: TGTGCCAGCAGTTTTATAGGGACTGCCTACGAGCAGTACTTC. Translating it yields CASSFIGTAYEQYF.

V is TRBV7-2 and J is TRBJ2-3; D is ambiguous. CDR1 SGHTA and CDR2 FQGNSA come from the germline V gene. The CDR3 contains 16 residues. V dropped 5 bases and J dropped 0 bases, with 15 bases sitting between them. CDR3 nucleotides: TGTGCCAGCAGCGCTGGTCGGAAGAAAAGCACAGATACGCAGTATTTT. Translation: CASSAGRKKSTDTQYF.

This clonotype has ten or more counts. J is TRBJ1-5 and V is TRBV9; D remains ambiguous. Trimming left V 2 bases short and J 2 bases short, with 8 bases between. CDR1 and CDR2 from the germline V gene are SGDLS and YYNGEE. This CDR3 comprises 14 residues. The CDR3 region is CASSVGLGNQPQHF. In DNA, the CDR3 is TGTGCCAGCAGCGTGGGTCTCGGCAATCAGCCCCAGCATTTT.